This TCR beta chain was sequenced in a study of T cells expressing NK-cell markers. Study summary: From sorted CD3+CD56+NKG2C+, CD3+CD56+NKG2C- and CD3+CD56-NKG2C+ T cells came the TCR beta repertoires. Within the sequenced cohort of eight donors, seven exhibited HCMV seropositivity and one was seronegative. General study findings and limits: In a handful of donors, dominant clonotypes made up roughly 28.3-65% of CD3+CD56-NKG2C+ cells.

Worth noting for this clonotype: The target antigen is unknown.

Germline V CDR1 and CDR2: DFQATT, SNEGSKA (reference sequence). The CDR3 length is 14 residues. TCRdb re-called the 5' RACE reads and catalogs CDR3 proteins one per entry, DNA excluded. In total, the table holds almost 450,000 distinct CDR3 sequences. What was sequenced was blood T cells: a sorted CD56 or NKG2C T cell subset, CD4+ or CD8+ T cells, or bulk PBMC T cells (not recorded which). This chain uses TRBV20-1 with TRBJ1-5. This TCR derives from a woman aged 18-70 years in good health. Here the CDR3 reads CSARDLGNNQPQHF.